The next 25 T cell receptor beta chains were all read from a single sample in a study of radiation and T cells in renal cell carcinoma. The protocol was immunoSEQ multiplex PCR, while the TCRdb copy is restricted to in-frame clones and leaves out a portion. Of 95,000 to 150,000 clones listed, around 83% are singletons. The time point was: baseline pretreatment blood. Regarding treatment: 15 Gy SBRT to primary tumor, nephrectomy 4 weeks later. The sample consisted of blood, taken from a patient whose treatment included radiotherapy and nephrectomy. All receptors come from a woman aged 55-69 years with renal cell carcinoma.

The V and J genes are TRBV6-6 and TRBJ2-7; D gene unclear. V dropped 0 bases and J dropped 2 bases, with 8 bases sitting between them. CDR3 length: 14 amino acids. CDR1 and CDR2 (germline): MNHNY, SVGAGI (reference sequence). The CDR3 sequence is CASSYSKPPYEQYF. DNA for the CDR3: TGTGCCAGCAGTTACTCGAAGCCCCCCTACGAGCAGTACTTC.

This chain joins TRBV30 and TRBJ1-6, with 7 positions matching TRBD1. Per the germline V gene, CDR1 is GTSNPN and CDR2 is SVGIG (reference sequence). Trimming took 6 bases from V and 3 from J; bases not matched to a gene: 5. The CDR3 has 14 residues. DNA of the CDR3: TGTGCCTGTGTAAGACAGGGCTATAATTCACCCCTCCACTTT. Translated: CACVRQGYNSPLHF.

This clone is medium-sized in the sample. The chain is built from TRBV5-5 and TRBJ2-7; 7 bases fit TRBD1. The junction had 14 bases not matched to a gene; V was cut back by 4 bases and J by 4 bases. CDR1 is SGHKS, CDR2 YYEKEE, per germline (reference sequence). The length of the CDR3 is 16 residues. The CDR3 protein is CASSPSVKGAGYEQYF. CDR3 nucleotides: TGTGCCAGCAGCCCTTCGGTGAAGGGGGCTGGGTACGAGCAGTACTTC.

This chain uses TRBV10-3 with TRBJ2-2, with TRBD2 matching over 13 bases. CDR1 is ENHRY, CDR2 SYGVKD, per germline. Trimming cost V 4 bases and J 5 bases; bases outside gene matches: 1. The CDR3 is made up of 15 amino acids. CDR3 region: CAISGLAGGTGELFF. The CDR3 DNA sequence: TGTGCCATCAGTGGACTAGCGGGGGGTACCGGGGAGCTGTTTTTT.

V is TRBV19 and J is TRBJ1-3; TRBD1 matches at 8 bases. Unmatched junction bases numbered 3, after V lost 2 bases and J lost 0 bases. Germline CDR1 is LNHDA and CDR2 is SQIVND (reference sequence). This CDR3 is 16 amino acids long. CDR3 sequence (DNA): TGTGCCAGTAGTATACTCGACAGGGGCTCTGGAAACACCATATATTTT. Its protein is CASSILDRGSGNTIYF.

This clone was counted a few times. V gene TRBV10-3 combines with J gene TRBJ1-1; D gene uncertain. Germline V gene data show CDR1 as ENHRY and CDR2 as SYGVKD. V was pared by 4 bases and J by 4 bases, with 1 base between. The CDR3 runs 10 residues. CDR3: CAISATEAFF. The CDR3 DNA is TGTGCCATCAGTGCCACTGAAGCTTTCTTT.

The chain combines TRBV5-1 with TRBJ1-4; 8 positions agree with TRBD1. Germline values: CDR1 SGHRS, CDR2 YFSETQ. The CDR3 has 16 residues. After removal of 0 bases from V and 9 bases from J, the junction contained 10 bases not matched to a gene. The CDR3 loop reads CASSLAWQGAEKKLFF. CDR3 nucleotide sequence: TGCGCCAGCAGCTTGGCCTGGCAGGGGGCGGAAAAAAAACTGTTTTTT.

This chain links TRBV19 with TRBJ1-5; the D is unclear. The CDR3 covers 14 residues. Trimming stripped 2 bases from V and 2 bases from J, with 7 bases between. Germline CDR1 reads LNHDA; CDR2 reads SQIVND (reference sequence). This CDR3 is CASSIMDGNQPQHF. The CDR3 coding sequence is TGTGCCAGTAGTATAATGGACGGCAATCAGCCCCAGCATTTT.

The CDR3 sequence is CASSEEGGTGNEKLFF. DNA for the CDR3: TGTGCCAGCAGTGAAGAGGGCGGGACAGGGAATGAAAAACTGTTTTTT. The chain employs TRBV6-1 and TRBJ1-4; TRBD1 matches at 9 bases. CDR1 and CDR2 from the germline V gene are MNHNS and SASEGT. The CDR3 covers 16 residues. Germline trimming cut 1 base from V and 5 bases from J; bases unmatched to any gene: 5.

The CDR3 loop is CATSSRDRSYEQYF. The CDR3 region has the DNA TGTGCCACCAGCAGCCGGGACAGATCCTACGAGCAGTACTTC. The chain uses TRBV15 and TRBJ2-7; 7 nucleotides agree with TRBD1. The CDR3 has 14 amino acids. The V and J ends lost 3 bases and 1 base, in that order; junction bases with no gene match: 3. Germline V gives CDR1 LNHNV, CDR2 YYDKDF (reference sequence).

This clone was observed a few times. The CDR3 reads CASSSRSSYEQYF. CDR3 nucleotide sequence: TGTGCCAGCAGCTCCCGAAGTTCCTACGAGCAGTACTTC. This rearrangement joins TRBV7-2 to TRBJ2-7; D is ambiguous. The CDR3 extends over 13 amino acids. The V end was cut by 4 bases, the J end by 1 base, with 8 bases between. Germline V gene sequence: CDR1 SGHTA, CDR2 FQGNSA. Filled out from reference TRBV7-2 and TRBJ2-7, the complete variable domain reads GAGVSQSPSNKVTEKGKDVELRCDPISGHTALYWYRQSLGQGLEFLIYFQGNSAPDKSGLPSDRFSAERTGGSVSTLTIQRTQQEDSAVYLCASSSRSSYEQYFGPGTRLTVT.

This chain links TRBV2 with TRBJ1-5; 10 bases align to TRBD1. Germline V gene lookup returns CDR1 SNHLY and CDR2 FYNNEI. CDR3 size: 16 residues. V trimming: 6 bases; J trimming: 2 bases; junction bases outside the gene matches: 7. In DNA form, the CDR3 reads TGTGCCAGCAGAGGGACAGGGGAAGGAGGCAATCAGCCCCAGCATTTT. This codes for CASRGTGEGGNQPQHF.

This sequence joins TRBV14 and TRBJ2-7, with a weak D call TRBD1 (5 bases). CDR1 and CDR2 (germline): SGHDN, FVKESK. This CDR3 contains 12 residues. V dropped 4 bases and J dropped 3 bases, with 7 bases sitting between them. This chain's CDR3 is CASSPGFYEQYF. The CDR3 region has the DNA TGTGCCAGCAGCCCAGGGTTCTACGAGCAGTACTTC.

This clone was observed a few times. This chain uses TRBV25-1 with TRBJ1-1; D remains ambiguous. V dropped 3 bases and J dropped 5 bases, with 7 bases sitting between them. Germline CDR1 is MGHDK and CDR2 is SYGVNS. The CDR3 has 12 residues. As DNA, the CDR3 is TGTGCCAGCAGTGACGTGTTGACTGAAGCTTTCTTT. Translated: CASSDVLTEAFF.

The chain is built from TRBV28 and TRBJ1-5, with D possibly TRBD1 on 5 matching bases. Deletions cut 8 bases from V and 7 bases from J, with 21 bases between. Germline loops: CDR1 MDHEN, CDR2 SYDVKM. There are 15 residues in the CDR3. The DNA of the CDR3 is TGTGCCAGCGGTGGGGGAGGGTATATGATCCAGCCCCAGCATTTT. Its protein product is CASGGGGYMIQPQHF.

The chain is built from TRBV2 and TRBJ1-2; D may be TRBD1 (5 bases). CDR3 length: 14 amino acids. The V gene's germline CDR1 is SNHLY and CDR2 FYNNEI. The ends were cut back, 3 bases at V and 6 bases at J, with 14 bases in the middle. The CDR3 nucleotides read TGTGCCAGCAGTGATGGGGCAGGGAGGGATGGCTACACCTTC. Its translation is CASSDGAGRDGYTF.

The V gene is TRBV27, the J gene TRBJ1-4; D gene ambiguous. The V and J ends lost 4 bases and 4 bases respectively, with 7 bases between them. CDR3 length: 13 residues. Germline loops: CDR1 MNHEY, CDR2 SMNVEV (reference sequence). CDR3 amino acids: CASSYRSNEKLFF. CDR3 nucleotides: TGTGCCAGCAGTTACAGAAGTAATGAAAAACTGTTTTTT.

V gene TRBV28 combines with J gene TRBJ1-4, with TRBD1 as a possible D gene (5 bases). The germline gives CDR1 MDHEN, CDR2 SYDVKM. V lost 6 bases and J 7 bases, leaving 15 bases between the germline ends. The CDR3 runs 14 residues. CDR3 in DNA: TGTGCCAGCAGCCTTGGGGGGTATGGTGAAAAACTGTTTTTT. It is translated as CASSLGGYGEKLFF.

This clone has only a few counts. V and J are TRBV5-6 and TRBJ1-2; D call uncertain. Trimming shortened V by 1 base and J by 1 base, and 11 bases separated the two germline ends. This CDR3 is 15 amino acids long. Germline CDR1 reads SGHDT; CDR2 reads YYEEEE. DNA for the CDR3: TGTGCCAGCAGCTTGCTCGGATGGCTTAACTATGGCTACACCTTC. Amino acid sequence: CASSLLGWLNYGYTF.

The V call is TRBV29-1, the J call TRBJ1-2; tentative D call: TRBD1 (6 bases). The germline CDR1 and CDR2 sequences are SQVTM and ANQGSEA. The V and J ends lost 3 bases and 3 bases respectively, with 14 bases between them. The CDR3 has 14 residues. The CDR3 here is CSVDDSRGYYGYTF. CDR3 nucleotide sequence: TGCAGCGTTGACGATAGCAGGGGCTACTATGGCTACACCTTC.

Comments on this clone: Other DNA sequences in this specimen translate into the identical CDR3. The CDR3 is CASSQDRGNEQYF. CDR3 DNA sequence: TGCGCCAGCAGCCAGGACAGGGGGAACGAGCAGTACTTC. The chain uses TRBV4-3 and TRBJ2-7; 10 bases match TRBD1. V shed 3 bases, J shed 5 bases, and the junction held 1 base outside the gene matches. Germline values: CDR1 LGHNA, CDR2 YSLEER. The length of the CDR3 is 13 residues.

The J gene is TRBJ2-5, the V gene TRBV19; D unresolved. V was clipped by 1 base and J by 1 base, with 7 bases between them. Germline V gene data show CDR1 as LNHDA and CDR2 as SQIVND (reference sequence). The CDR3 contains 14 residues. The CDR3 bases are TGTGCCAGTAGTATAGGGACCATCCAAGAGACCCAGTACTTC. It yields the protein CASSIGTIQETQYF.

The chain is built from TRBV27 and TRBJ2-2; D not certain. The CDR3 is 14 residues long. V shed 4 bases and J shed 1 base, with 7 bases lying between them. Germline V CDR1 and CDR2: MNHEY, SMNVEV (reference sequence). The CDR3 nucleotides read TGTGCCAGCAGTTGGGCAGGGAACACCGGGGAGCTGTTTTTT. The encoded protein is CASSWAGNTGELFF.

This chain links TRBV29-1 with TRBJ2-7, with TRBD1 matching over 8 bases. This CDR3 region has 13 residues. V was clipped by 4 bases and J by 4 bases; unmatched bases: 6. From germline, CDR1 is SQVTM and CDR2 ANQGSEA. The CDR3 DNA sequence: TGCAGCGTTGCGGAGACAGGGGCATACGAGCAGTACTTC. Its translation is CSVAETGAYEQYF.

The rearrangement uses TRBV28 and TRBJ1-5; D is unclear. CDR1 and CDR2 (germline): MDHEN, SYDVKM. Trimming took 5 bases from V and 2 from J, leaving 16 bases between them. CDR3 length: 16 amino acids. The chain's CDR3 is CASSHLTPSGNQPQHF. In DNA, the CDR3 is TGTGCCAGCAGTCACCTGACCCCCAGTGGCAATCAGCCCCAGCATTTT.